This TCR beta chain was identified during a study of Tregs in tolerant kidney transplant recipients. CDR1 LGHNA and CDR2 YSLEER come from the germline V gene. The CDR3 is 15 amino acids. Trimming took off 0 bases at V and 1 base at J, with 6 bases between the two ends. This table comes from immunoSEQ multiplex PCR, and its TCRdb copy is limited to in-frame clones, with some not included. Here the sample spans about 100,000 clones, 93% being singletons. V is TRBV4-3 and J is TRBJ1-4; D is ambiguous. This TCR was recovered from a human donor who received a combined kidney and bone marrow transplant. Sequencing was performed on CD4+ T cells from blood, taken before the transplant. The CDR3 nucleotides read TGCGCCAGCAGCCAAGATCAGTTAACTAATGAAAAACTGTTTTTT. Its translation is CASSQDQLTNEKLFF.